The next 22 T cell receptor beta chains were all read from a single sample in a study of blood T cell repertoires in COVID-19. Sequencing was performed with immunoSEQ multiplex PCR; in TCRdb, only in-frame clones are kept and a portion is missing. Counted here are about 180,000 clones, 84% occurring once; the ten biggest clones make up about 6.4%. The sample consisted of peripheral blood. All receptors derive from a human donor in a cohort sampled during active COVID-19.

The rearrangement joins TRBV27 to TRBJ1-5; TRBD1 matches 7 bases. V gave up 0 bases and J gave up 7 bases; unmatched junction bases: 3. Germline V lookup: CDR1 MNHEY, CDR2 SMNVEV (reference sequence). The CDR3 extends over 14 amino acids. CDR3 DNA sequence: TGTGCCAGCAGTTTATCAAACAGGGGACAGCCCCAGCATTTT. Translation: CASSLSNRGQPQHF.

This chain uses TRBV19 with TRBJ2-7; 9 bases fit TRBD2. Germline CDR1 reads LNHDA; CDR2 reads SQIVND (reference sequence). The CDR3 is 14 residues long. J was trimmed by 5 bases and V by 4 bases; bases with no gene match: 6. This CDR3 is CASSTQAGGHEQYF. The DNA for the CDR3 is TGTGCCAGTAGTACTCAAGCGGGGGGCCACGAGCAGTACTTC.

The chain uses TRBV9 and TRBJ1-1; 7 bases align to TRBD1. V trimming: 2 bases; J trimming: 7 bases; junction bases outside the gene matches: 8. Germline V gene data show CDR1 as SGDLS and CDR2 as YYNGEE. This CDR3 region has 14 residues. CDR3 nucleotides: TGTGCCAGCAGCGTGGCAGGGGGAATTGGTGAAGCTTTCTTT. This encodes CASSVAGGIGEAFF.

This sequence joins TRBV19 and TRBJ2-7; TRBD1 matches 7 bases. Germline trimming cut 6 bases from V and 5 bases from J; bases unmatched to any gene: 7. Looked up from germline, CDR1 is LNHDA and CDR2 is SQIVND (reference sequence). CDR3 length: 13 amino acids. CDR3 sequence: CASRKTGKDEQYF. For the CDR3, the DNA is TGTGCCAGTAGAAAGACAGGGAAAGACGAGCAGTACTTC.

V is TRBV2 and J is TRBJ2-5, with TRBD2 matching 14 bases. The germline V gene encodes CDR1 SNHLY and CDR2 FYNNEI. The V segment lost 1 base and the J segment 5 bases; nucleotides outside the gene matches: 3. The CDR3 runs to 16 residues. The CDR3 region is CASSEVGLAGGETQYF. The CDR3 nucleotides are TGTGCCAGCAGTGAAGTAGGACTAGCGGGGGGTGAGACCCAGTACTTC.

The chain links TRBV6-4 to TRBJ2-2; possibly TRBD1 for D (6 bases). CDR1 is MRHNA, CDR2 SNTAGT, per germline. Trimming pared 4 bases from V and 2 bases from J, leaving 14 bases between. The CDR3 length is 16 residues. The CDR3 coding sequence is TGTGCCAGCAGTGCCTATGGGGGCCGTAACACCGGGGAGCTGTTTTTT. It specifies CASSAYGGRNTGELFF.

The V gene is TRBV4-2, the J gene TRBJ2-3; 8 bases align to TRBD2. V trimming: 1 base; J trimming: 2 bases; junction bases outside the gene matches: 8. Germline V gene data show CDR1 as LGHNA and CDR2 as YNFKEQ. The CDR3 covers 17 residues. The CDR3 DNA reads as TGTGCCAGCAGCCAAGGGCCCCTAGCGGGTAACACAGATACGCAGTATTTT. Translation gives CASSQGPLAGNTDTQYF.

This clone has a single count. This chain connects TRBV6-5 to TRBJ1-3; a weak D match, TRBD1 (5 bases). Germline V CDR1 and CDR2: MNHEY, SVGAGI. This CDR3 is built from 13 residues. V was cut by 6 bases and J by 3 bases, with 9 bases left in between. The CDR3 bases are TGTGCCAGCAGCAGGACACTTGGAAACACCATATATTTT. It yields the protein CASSRTLGNTIYF.

This chain joins TRBV7-9 and TRBJ2-5; D uncertain. Trimming left V 3 bases short and J 4 bases short, with 3 bases between. The CDR3 totals 11 residues. In germline, CDR1 is SEHNR, CDR2 FQNEAQ (reference sequence). CDR3 sequence reads: CASSFSETQYF. The CDR3 nucleotides read TGTGCCAGCAGCTTCTCAGAGACCCAGTACTTC.

This chain joins TRBV15 and TRBJ2-1; 8 bases match TRBD1. Germline V gene sequence: CDR1 LNHNV, CDR2 YYDKDF (reference sequence). V shed 3 bases, J shed 7 bases, and the junction held 8 bases outside the gene matches. This CDR3 is 15 amino acids long. CDR3 nucleotides: TGTGCCACCAGCAGTGGACAGGGAATGTGGAATGAGCAGTTCTTC. Translating gives CATSSGQGMWNEQFF.

V is TRBV4-1 and J is TRBJ2-1; TRBD2 aligns across 8 bases. CDR1 and CDR2 (germline): MGHRA, YSYEKL. The V segment lost 4 bases and the J segment 8 bases; nucleotides outside the gene matches: 4. This CDR3 contains 13 residues. The chain's CDR3 is CASSPWRGDEQFF. The CDR3 region has the DNA TGCGCCAGCAGCCCGTGGCGGGGGGATGAGCAGTTCTTC.

The chain recombines TRBV7-8 with TRBJ1-1; D might be TRBD1 (5 bases). CDR1 and CDR2 (germline): SGHVS, FQNEAQ. The CDR3 length is 14 residues. V shed 0 bases and J shed 4 bases, with 9 bases lying between them. In nucleotides, the CDR3 is TGTGCCAGCAGCTTAGCCAGGGATGGCACTGAAGCTTTCTTT. It translates to CASSLARDGTEAFF.

The rearrangement links TRBV5-1 to TRBJ2-5; TRBD2 agrees at 10 bases. This CDR3 contains 16 residues. Trimming took 6 bases from V and 4 from J; bases not matched to a gene: 12. Germline loops: CDR1 SGHRS, CDR2 YFSETQ. CDR3 amino acids: CASNPDRSGGRETQYF. The CDR3 DNA reads TGCGCCAGCAACCCTGACCGTAGCGGGGGGAGAGAGACCCAGTACTTC.

The chain couples TRBV3-1 (or the pseudogene TRBV3-2) to TRBJ1-1; D not resolved. CDR3 length: 15 amino acids. CDR1 and CDR2 from the germline V gene are LGHDT and YNNKEL (reference sequence). V gave up 1 base and J gave up 1 base, with 10 bases separating them. This CDR3 reads CASSQAVFANTEAFF. As DNA, the CDR3 is TGTGCCAGCAGCCAAGCGGTTTTTGCGAACACTGAAGCTTTCTTT.

This sequence joins TRBV6-5 and TRBJ2-3; 8 nucleotides match TRBD1. V gave up 5 bases and J gave up 4 bases; unmatched junction bases: 5. Per the germline V gene, CDR1 is MNHEY and CDR2 is SVGAGI. CDR3 length: 14 amino acids. CDR3 sequence: CASSHLTGADTQYF. The CDR3 DNA is TGTGCCAGCAGTCATTTGACAGGGGCAGATACGCAGTATTTT.

The chain carries TRBV6-1 and TRBJ1-5; D may be TRBD1 (6 bases). Germline CDR1 is MNHNS and CDR2 is SASEGT. V dropped 1 base and J dropped 7 bases, with 14 bases sitting between them. The CDR3 consists of 15 residues. CDR3 sequence (DNA): TGTGCCAGCAGTGAAGGAGTGGGGGCCCTACAGCCCCAGCATTTT. It translates to CASSEGVGALQPQHF.

The CDR3 nucleotides are TGCGCCAGCAGCCCGGACATGAACACTGAAGCTTTCTTT. Its protein is CASSPDMNTEAFF. The chain has TRBV5-1 and TRBJ1-1; TRBD1 is a possible D gene (5 bases). The CDR3 spans 13 residues. CDR1 SGHRS and CDR2 YFSETQ come from the germline V gene. V shed 4 bases and J shed 0 bases, with 7 bases lying between them.

This chain uses TRBV18 with TRBJ1-1, with 8 positions matching TRBD1. Looked up from germline, CDR1 is KGHSH and CDR2 is LQKENI. The trim removed 6 bases at V and 4 bases at J, leaving 4 bases unmatched. This CDR3 spans 13 amino acids. The CDR3 sequence is CASSPTGATEAFF. The CDR3 region has the DNA TGTGCCAGCTCGCCGACAGGGGCCACTGAAGCTTTCTTT.

V gene TRBV7-8 combines with J gene TRBJ1-4; TRBD1 might be the D (6 bases). This CDR3 comprises 15 residues. Germline lookup yields CDR1 SGHVS and CDR2 FQNEAQ. The V end lost 2 bases, the J end lost 6 bases, and 13 bases lay between the germline ends. The CDR3 bases are TGTGCCAGCAGCTTATGGGGCGGGGGCGATGAAAAACTGTTTTTT. Amino acids: CASSLWGGGDEKLFF.

This chain joins TRBV14 and TRBJ1-6, with D possibly being TRBD1 (6 bases). This CDR3 region has 14 residues. Trimming removed 4 bases at V and 8 bases at J, with 12 bases between. Germline V lookup: CDR1 SGHDN, CDR2 FVKESK. CDR3 coding DNA: TGTGCCAGCAGCCGGAACAGGGTGGATTCACCCCTCCACTTT. Protein: CASSRNRVDSPLHF.

This clone was found once. The chain links TRBV4-2 to TRBJ1-4; D possibly corresponds to TRBD1 (6 bases). The V end lost 0 bases, the J end lost 0 bases, and 26 bases lay between the germline ends. Looked up from germline, CDR1 is LGHNA and CDR2 is YNFKEQ. The CDR3 sequence is 22 residues long. The CDR3 loop reads CASSQEGPTQGLNIATNEKLFF. CDR3 coding DNA: TGTGCCAGCAGCCAAGAAGGCCCCACTCAGGGGCTTAACATTGCAACTAATGAAAAACTGTTTTTT.

The rearrangement joins TRBV18 to TRBJ2-1; 9 bases map to TRBD1. The CDR3 is made up of 15 amino acids. Germline V gene sequence: CDR1 KGHSH, CDR2 LQKENI. J was trimmed by 2 bases and V by 6 bases; bases with no gene match: 5. The CDR3 protein is CASSAGQGTYNEQFF. The DNA of the CDR3 is TGTGCCAGCTCGGCGGGACAGGGAACCTACAATGAGCAGTTCTTC. Variable domain in full (rest from reference TRBV18 and TRBJ2-1): NAGVMQNPRHLVRRRGQEARLRCSPMKGHSHVYWYRQLPEEGLKFMVYLQKENIIDESGMPKERFSAEFPKEGPSILRIQQVVRGDSAAYFCASSAGQGTYNEQFFGPGTRLTVL.